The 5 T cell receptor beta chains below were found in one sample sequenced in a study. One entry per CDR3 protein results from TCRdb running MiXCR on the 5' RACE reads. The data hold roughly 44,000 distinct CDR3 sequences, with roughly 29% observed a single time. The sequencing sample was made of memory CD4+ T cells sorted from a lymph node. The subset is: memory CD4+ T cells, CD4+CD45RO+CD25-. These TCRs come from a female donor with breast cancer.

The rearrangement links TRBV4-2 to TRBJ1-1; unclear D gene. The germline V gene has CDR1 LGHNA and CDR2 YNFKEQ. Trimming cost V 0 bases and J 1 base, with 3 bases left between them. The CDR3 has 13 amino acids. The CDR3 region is CASSQDPNTEAFF. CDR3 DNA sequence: TGTGCCAGCAGCCAAGATCCGAACACTGAAGCTTTCTTT.

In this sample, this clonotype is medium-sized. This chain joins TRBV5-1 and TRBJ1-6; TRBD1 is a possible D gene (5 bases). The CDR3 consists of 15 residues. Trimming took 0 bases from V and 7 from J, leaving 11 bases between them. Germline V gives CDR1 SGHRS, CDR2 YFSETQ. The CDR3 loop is CASSLDGTANSPLHF. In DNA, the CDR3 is TGCGCCAGCAGCTTGGACGGGACGGCAAATTCACCCCTCCACTTT.

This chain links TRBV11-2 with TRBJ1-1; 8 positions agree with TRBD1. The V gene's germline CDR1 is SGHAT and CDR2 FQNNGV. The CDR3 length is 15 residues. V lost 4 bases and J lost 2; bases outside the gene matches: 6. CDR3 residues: CASSWEGTGNTEAFF. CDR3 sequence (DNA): TGTGCCAGCAGCTGGGAGGGGACAGGTAACACTGAAGCTTTCTTT.

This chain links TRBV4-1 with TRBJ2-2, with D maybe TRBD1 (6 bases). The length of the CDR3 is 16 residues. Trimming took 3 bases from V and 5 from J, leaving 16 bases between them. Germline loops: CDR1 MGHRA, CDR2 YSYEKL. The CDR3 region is CASSHTQGWGTGELFF. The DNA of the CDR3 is TGCGCCAGCAGCCACACACAGGGATGGGGGACCGGGGAGCTGTTTTTT.

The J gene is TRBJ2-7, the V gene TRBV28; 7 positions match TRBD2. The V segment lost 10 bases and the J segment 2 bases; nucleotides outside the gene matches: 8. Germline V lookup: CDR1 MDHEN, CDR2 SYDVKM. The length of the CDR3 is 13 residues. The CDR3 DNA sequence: TGTGCCACCTTAAGAGCGGGAACCTACGAGCAGTACTTC. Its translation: CATLRAGTYEQYF.